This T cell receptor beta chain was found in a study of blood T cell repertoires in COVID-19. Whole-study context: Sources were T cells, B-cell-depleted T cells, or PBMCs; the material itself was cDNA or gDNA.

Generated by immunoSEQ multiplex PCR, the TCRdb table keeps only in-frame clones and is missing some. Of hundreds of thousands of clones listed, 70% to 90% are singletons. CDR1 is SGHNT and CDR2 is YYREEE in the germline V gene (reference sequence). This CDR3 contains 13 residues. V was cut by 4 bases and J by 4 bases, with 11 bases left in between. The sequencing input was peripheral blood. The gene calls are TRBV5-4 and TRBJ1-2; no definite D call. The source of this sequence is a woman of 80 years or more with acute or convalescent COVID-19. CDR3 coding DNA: TGTGCCAGCAGCCCTGACACGCTCTATGGCTACACCTTC. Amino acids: CASSPDTLYGYTF. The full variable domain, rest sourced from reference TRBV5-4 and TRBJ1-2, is ETGVTQSPTHLIKTRGQQVTLRCSSQSGHNTVSWYQQALGQGPQFIFQYYREEENGRGNFPPRFSGLQFPNYSSELNVNALELDDSALYLCASSPDTLYGYTFGSGTRLTVV.